This T cell receptor (beta chain) derives from a study of cytomegalovirus exposure and HLA in healthy donors. Study in general: The approximately 120 validation repertoires were reported in a later analysis to have been generated on the same platform as the approximately 700 first-cohort repertoires. Study-wide results and caveats: 150 or so TCR beta chains were listed as cytomegalovirus-associated.

Repertoires were generated with immunoSEQ multiplex PCR, while TCRdb's copy carries only in-frame clones and drops some. The sample lists about 89,000 clones, 80% to 85% occurring once. As to this clone: What it binds is unknown.

V lost 2 bases to trimming and J lost 4 bases, with 13 bases between them. The CDR3 is 14 residues long. CDR1 and CDR2 from the germline V gene are SGHRS and YFSETQ. Sample: PBMCs. The V gene is TRBV5-1, the J gene TRBJ2-7; a weak D match, TRBD1 (6 bases). The clonotype originates from a woman aged 18-29 years in good health and CMV-seropositive. CDR3 DNA: TGCGCCAGCAGCTTTAGGGACACAGGTTACGAGCAGTACTTC. Its translation: CASSFRDTGYEQYF.